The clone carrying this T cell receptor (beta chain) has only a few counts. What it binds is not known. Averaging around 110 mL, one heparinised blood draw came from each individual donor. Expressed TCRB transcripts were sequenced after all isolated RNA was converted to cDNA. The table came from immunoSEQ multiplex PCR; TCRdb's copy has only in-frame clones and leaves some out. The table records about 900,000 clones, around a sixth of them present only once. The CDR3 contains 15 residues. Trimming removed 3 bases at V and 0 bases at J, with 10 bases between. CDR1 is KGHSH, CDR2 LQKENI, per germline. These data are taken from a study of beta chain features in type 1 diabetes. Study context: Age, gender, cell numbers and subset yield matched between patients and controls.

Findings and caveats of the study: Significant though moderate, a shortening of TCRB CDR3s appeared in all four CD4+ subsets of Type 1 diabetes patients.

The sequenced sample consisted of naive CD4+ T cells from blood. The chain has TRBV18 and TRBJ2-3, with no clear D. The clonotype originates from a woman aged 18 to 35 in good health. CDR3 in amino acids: CASSPWSTSTDTQYF. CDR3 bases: TGTGCCAGCTCACCGTGGAGCACTAGCACAGATACGCAGTATTTT.